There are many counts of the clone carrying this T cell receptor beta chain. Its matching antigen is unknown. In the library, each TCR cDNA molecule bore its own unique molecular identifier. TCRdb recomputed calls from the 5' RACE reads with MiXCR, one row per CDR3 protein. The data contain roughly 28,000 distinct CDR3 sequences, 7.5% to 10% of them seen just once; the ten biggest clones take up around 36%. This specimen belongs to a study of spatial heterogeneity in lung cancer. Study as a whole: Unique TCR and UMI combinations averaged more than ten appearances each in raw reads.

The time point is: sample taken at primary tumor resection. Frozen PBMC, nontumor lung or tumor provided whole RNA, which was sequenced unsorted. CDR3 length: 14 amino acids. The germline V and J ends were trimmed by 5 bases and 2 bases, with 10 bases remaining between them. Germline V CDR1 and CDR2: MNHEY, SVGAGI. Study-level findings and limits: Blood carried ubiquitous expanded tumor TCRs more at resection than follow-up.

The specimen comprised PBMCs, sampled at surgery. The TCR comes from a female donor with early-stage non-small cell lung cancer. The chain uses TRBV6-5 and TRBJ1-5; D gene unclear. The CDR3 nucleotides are TGTGCCAGCAGTCTGGATGGGGGCAATCAGCCCCAGCATTTT. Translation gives CASSLDGGNQPQHF.